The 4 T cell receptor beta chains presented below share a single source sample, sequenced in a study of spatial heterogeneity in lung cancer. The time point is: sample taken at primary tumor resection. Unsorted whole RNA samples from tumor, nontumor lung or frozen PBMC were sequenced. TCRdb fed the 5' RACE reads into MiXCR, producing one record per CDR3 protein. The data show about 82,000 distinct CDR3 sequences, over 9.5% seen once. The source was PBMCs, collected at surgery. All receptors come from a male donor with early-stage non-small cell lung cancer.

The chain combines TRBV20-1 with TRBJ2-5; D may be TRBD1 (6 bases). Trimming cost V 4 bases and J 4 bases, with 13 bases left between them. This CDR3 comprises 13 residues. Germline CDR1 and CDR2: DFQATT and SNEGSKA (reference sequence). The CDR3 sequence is CSANKGGRETQYF. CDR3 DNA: TGCAGTGCTAATAAAGGGGGAAGAGAGACCCAGTACTTC.

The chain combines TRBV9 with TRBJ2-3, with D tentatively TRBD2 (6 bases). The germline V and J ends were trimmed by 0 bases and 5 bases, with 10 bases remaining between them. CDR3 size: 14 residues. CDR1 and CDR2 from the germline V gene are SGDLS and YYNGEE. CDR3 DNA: TGTGCCAGCAGCGTAGAGGGTAGCGGAGATACGCAGTATTTT. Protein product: CASSVEGSGDTQYF.

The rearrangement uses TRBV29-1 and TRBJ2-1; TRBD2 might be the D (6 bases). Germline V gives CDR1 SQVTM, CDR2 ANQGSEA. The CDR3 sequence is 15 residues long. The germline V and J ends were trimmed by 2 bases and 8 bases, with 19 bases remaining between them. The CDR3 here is CSVENRLVVSDEQFF. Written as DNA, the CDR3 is TGCAGCGTTGAAAACCGACTAGTTGTGAGCGATGAGCAGTTCTTC.

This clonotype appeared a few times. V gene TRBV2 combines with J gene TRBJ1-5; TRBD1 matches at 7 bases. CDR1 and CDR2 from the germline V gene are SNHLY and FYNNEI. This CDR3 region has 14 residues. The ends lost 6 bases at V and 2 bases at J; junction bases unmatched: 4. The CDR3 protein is CASSADRGNQPQHF. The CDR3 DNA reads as TGTGCCAGCAGCGCCGACAGGGGCAATCAGCCCCAGCATTTT.